This T cell receptor (beta chain) derives from a study of cytotoxic CD8 clonotypes in ibrutinib-treated CLL. Regarding this clone: This sequence is one base from a far larger clone and is likely a read error.

Sequencing sought depths of 1 in 200,000 to 1 in 1 million T cells. Generated by immunoSEQ multiplex PCR, the TCRdb table keeps only in-frame clones and is missing some. The sample consists of tens of thousands of clones, 50% to 70% of them appearing once. Trimming removed 2 bases at V and 3 bases at J, with 2 bases between. This CDR3 spans 12 amino acids. The V gene's germline CDR1 is SGHDT and CDR2 YYEEEE. The clonotype originates from a human donor with chronic lymphocytic leukemia. The V and J genes are TRBV5-6 and TRBJ2-2; D not certain. The sample in question was PBMCs, obtained at disease progression, from a patient treated with ibrutinib. The chain's CDR3 is CASSFDTGELFF. The DNA of the CDR3 is TGTGCCAGCAGCTTCGACACCGGGGAGCTGTTTTTT.